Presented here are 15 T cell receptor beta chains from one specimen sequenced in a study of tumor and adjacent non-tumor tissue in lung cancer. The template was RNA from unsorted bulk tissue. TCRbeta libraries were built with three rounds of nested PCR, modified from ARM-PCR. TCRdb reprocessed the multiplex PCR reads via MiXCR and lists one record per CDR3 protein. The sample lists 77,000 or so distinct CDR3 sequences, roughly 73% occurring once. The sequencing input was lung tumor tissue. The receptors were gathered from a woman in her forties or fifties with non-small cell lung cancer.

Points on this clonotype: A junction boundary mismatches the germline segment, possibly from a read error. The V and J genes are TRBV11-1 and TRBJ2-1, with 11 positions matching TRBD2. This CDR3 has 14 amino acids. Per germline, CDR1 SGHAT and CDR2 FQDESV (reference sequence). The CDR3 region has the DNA TGTACCAGTAGCTCAGGATTAGCGGGAGGGTTGCAGTTCTTC. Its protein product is CTSSSGLAGGLQFF.

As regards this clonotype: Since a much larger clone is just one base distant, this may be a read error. In DNA, the CDR3 is TGTGTCAGCAGCTCCCCTTGGCTGGGGAGCTCCTACGAGCAGTACTTC. It codes for CVSSSPWLGSSYEQYF. The chain combines TRBV7-8 with TRBJ2-7; possibly TRBD2 for D (5 bases). CDR1 is SGHVS and CDR2 is FQNEAQ in the germline V gene. The CDR3 totals 16 residues.

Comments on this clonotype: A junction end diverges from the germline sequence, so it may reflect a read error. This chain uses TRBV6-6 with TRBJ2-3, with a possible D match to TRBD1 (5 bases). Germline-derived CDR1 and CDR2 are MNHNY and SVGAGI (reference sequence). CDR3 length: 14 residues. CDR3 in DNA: TGTACCAGCACCGAAGACAGTACTACAGATACGCAGTATTTC. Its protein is CTSTEDSTTDTQYF.

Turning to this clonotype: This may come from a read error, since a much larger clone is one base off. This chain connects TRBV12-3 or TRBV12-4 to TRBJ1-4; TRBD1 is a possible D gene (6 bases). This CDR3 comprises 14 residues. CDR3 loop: CANSLQGMSEKLFF. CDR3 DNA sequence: TGTGCCAACAGTTTACAGGGAATGTCGGAAAAACTGTTTTTT.

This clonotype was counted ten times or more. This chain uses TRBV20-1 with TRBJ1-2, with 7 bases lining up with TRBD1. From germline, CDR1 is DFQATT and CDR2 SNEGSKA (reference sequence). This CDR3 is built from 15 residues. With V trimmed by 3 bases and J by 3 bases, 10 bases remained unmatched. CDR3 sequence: CSASRGQGVDYGYTF. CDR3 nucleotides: TGCAGTGCTAGCCGCGGGCAGGGGGTCGACTATGGCTACACCTTC.

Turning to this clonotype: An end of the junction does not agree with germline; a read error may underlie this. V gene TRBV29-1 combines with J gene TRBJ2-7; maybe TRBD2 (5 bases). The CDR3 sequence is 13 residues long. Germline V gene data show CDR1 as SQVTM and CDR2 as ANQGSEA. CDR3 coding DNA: TGCAACGTTACGTCCGGGGTCGGGAACGAGCAGTACTTC. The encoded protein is CNVTSGVGNEQYF.

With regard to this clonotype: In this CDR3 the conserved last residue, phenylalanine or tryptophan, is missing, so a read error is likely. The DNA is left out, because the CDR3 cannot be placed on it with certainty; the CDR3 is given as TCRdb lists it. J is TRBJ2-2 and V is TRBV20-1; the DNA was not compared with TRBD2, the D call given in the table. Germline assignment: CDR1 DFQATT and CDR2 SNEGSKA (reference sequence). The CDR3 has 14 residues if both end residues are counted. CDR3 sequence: CSATGLSLTGELFY.

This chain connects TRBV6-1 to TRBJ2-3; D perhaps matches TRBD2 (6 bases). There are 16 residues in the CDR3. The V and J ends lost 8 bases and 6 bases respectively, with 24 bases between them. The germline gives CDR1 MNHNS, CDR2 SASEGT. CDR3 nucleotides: TGTGCCAGCGGTAAGACCTTAGCGGAAGGGCGCGATACGCAGTATTTT. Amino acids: CASGKTLAEGRDTQYF.

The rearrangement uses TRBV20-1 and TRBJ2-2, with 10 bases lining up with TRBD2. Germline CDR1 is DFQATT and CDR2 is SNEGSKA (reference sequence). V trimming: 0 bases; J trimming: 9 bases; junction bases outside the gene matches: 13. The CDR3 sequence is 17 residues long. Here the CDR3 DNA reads TGCAGTGCTAGAGATGGATTCCAGCGGGAGGGAATCTGGGAGCTGTTTTTT. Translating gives CSARDGFQREGIWELFF.

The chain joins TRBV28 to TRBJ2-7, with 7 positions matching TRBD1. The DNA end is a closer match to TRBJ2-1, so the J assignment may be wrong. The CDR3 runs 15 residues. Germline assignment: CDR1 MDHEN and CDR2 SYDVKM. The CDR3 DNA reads TGTGCCAGCAGTTTAGCCGGGACAGTCCTGTACGTGCAGTTCTTC. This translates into CASSLAGTVLYVQFF.

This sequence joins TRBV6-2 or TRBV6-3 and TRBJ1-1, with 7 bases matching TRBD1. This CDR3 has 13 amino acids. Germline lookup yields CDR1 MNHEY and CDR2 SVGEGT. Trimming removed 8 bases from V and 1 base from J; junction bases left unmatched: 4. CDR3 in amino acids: CASLDRPNTEAFF. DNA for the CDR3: TGTGCCAGCCTGGACAGGCCGAACACTGAAGCTTTCTTT.

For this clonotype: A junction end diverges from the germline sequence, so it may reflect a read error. CDR3 sequence reads: CASSQVAGSNQPQHF. For the CDR3, the DNA is TGCGCCAGCAGCCAAGTGGCAGGGAGCAATCAGCCCCAACATTTT. This chain links TRBV4-1 with TRBJ1-5; perhaps TRBD1 as D (5 bases). The CDR3 has 15 amino acids. CDR1 is MGHRA and CDR2 is YSYEKL in the germline V gene.

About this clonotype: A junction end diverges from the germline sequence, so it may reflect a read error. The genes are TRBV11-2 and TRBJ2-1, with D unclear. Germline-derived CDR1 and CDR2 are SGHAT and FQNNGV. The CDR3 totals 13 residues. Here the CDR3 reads CAVSLEAGGEHFF. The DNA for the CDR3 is TGTGCAGTCAGCTTAGAGGCAGGCGGCGAGCATTTCTTC.

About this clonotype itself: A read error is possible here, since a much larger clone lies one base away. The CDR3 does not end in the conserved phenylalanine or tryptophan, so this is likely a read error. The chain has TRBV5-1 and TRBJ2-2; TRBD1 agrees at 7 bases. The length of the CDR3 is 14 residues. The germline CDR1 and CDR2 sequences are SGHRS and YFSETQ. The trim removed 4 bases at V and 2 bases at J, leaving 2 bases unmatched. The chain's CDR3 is CASSRTGNTGELFS. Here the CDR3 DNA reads TGCGCCAGCAGCCGGACAGGTAACACCGGGGAGCTGTTTTCT.

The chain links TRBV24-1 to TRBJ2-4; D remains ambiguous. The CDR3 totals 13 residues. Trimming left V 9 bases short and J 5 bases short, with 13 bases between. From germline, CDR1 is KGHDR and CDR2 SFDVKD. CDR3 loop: CATGNENENIQYF. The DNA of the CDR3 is TGTGCCACCGGGAACGAGAACGAAAACATTCAGTACTTC.